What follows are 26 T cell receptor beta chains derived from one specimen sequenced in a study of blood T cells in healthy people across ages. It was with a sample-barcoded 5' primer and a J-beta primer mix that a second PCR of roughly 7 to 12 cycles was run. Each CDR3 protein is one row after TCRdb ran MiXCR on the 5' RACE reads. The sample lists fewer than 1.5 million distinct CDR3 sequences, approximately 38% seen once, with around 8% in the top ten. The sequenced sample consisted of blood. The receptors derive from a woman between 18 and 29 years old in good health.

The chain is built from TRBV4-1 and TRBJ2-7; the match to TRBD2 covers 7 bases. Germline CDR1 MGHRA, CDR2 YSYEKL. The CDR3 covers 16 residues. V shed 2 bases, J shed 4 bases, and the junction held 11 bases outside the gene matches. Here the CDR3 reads CASSQSTAGKGYEQYF. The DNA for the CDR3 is TGCGCCAGCAGCCAAAGTACAGCGGGGAAAGGATACGAGCAGTACTTC.

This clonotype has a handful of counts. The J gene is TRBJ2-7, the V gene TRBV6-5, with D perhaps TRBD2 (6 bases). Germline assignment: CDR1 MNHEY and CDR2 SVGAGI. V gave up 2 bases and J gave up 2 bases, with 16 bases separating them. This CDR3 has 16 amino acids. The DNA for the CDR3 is TGTGCCAGCAGTTACAGCCCCCCCACTAGCCCCTACGAGCAGTACTTC. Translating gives CASSYSPPTSPYEQYF.

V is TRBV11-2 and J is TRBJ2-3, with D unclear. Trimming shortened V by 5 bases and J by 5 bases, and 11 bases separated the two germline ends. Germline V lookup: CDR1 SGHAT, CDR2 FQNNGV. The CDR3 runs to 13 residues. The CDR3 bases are TGTGCCAGCAGCGCCAGAGCGAGAGATACGCAGTATTTT. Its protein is CASSARARDTQYF.

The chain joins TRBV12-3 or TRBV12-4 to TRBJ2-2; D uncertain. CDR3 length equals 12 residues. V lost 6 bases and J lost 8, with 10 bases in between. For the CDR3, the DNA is TGTGCCAGCAGGCTGTCGTGGGGGGAGCTGTTTTTT. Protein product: CASRLSWGELFF.

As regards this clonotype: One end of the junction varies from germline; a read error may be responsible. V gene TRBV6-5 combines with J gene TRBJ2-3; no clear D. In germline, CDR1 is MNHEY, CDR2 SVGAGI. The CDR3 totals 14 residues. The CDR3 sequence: CASNYSMLTDTQYF. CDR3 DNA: TGTGCCAGCAATTACTCGATGCTCACAGATACGCAGTATTTT.

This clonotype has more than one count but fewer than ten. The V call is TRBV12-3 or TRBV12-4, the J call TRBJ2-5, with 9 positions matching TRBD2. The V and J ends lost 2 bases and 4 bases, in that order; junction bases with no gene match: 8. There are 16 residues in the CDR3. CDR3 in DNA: TGTGCCAGCAGTTTAAGGCGGGGGGGTATCCCAGAGACCCAGTACTTC. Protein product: CASSLRRGGIPETQYF.

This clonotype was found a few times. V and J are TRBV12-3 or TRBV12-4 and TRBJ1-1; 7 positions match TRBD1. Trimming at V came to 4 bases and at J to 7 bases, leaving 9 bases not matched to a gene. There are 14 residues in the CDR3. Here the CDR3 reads CASSWARQGGEAFF. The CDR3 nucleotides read TGTGCCAGCAGTTGGGCCCGACAGGGCGGTGAAGCTTTCTTT.

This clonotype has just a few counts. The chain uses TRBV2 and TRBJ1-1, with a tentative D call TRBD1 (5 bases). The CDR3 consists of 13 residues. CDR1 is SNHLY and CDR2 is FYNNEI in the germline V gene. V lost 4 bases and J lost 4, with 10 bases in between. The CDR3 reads CASSAAGSTEAFF. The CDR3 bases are TGTGCCAGCAGTGCAGCAGGGTCCACTGAAGCTTTCTTT.

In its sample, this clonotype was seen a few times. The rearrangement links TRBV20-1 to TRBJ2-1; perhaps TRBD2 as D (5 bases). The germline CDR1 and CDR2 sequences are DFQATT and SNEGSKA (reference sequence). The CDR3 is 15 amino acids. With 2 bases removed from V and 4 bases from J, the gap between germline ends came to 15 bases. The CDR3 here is CSARPGKTSYNEQFF. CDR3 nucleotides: TGCAGTGCTAGACCGGGGAAGACATCATACAATGAGCAGTTCTTC.

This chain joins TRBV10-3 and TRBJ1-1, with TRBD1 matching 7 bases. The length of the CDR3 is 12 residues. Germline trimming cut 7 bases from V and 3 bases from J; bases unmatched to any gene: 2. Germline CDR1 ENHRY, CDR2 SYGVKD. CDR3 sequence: CAITGTDTEAFF. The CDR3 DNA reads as TGTGCCATCACCGGGACAGACACTGAAGCTTTCTTT.

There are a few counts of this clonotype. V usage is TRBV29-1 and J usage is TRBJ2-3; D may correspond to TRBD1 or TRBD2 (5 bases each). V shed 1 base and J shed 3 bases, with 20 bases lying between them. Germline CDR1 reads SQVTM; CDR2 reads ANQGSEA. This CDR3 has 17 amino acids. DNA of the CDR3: TGCAGCGTTGAAGCCGGGGCCGACCTTCGAGGTACAGATACGCAGTATTTT. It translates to CSVEAGADLRGTDTQYF.

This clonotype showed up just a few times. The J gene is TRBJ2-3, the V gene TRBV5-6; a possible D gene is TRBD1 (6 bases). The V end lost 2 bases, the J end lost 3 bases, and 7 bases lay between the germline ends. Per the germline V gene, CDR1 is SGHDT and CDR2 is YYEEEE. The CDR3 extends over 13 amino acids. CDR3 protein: CASSFGQTDTQYF. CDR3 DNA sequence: TGTGCCAGCAGCTTTGGACAGACAGATACGCAGTATTTT. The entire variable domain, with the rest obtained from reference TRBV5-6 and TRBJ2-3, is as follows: DAGVTQSPTHLIKTRGQQVTLRCSPKSGHDTVSWYQQALGQGPQFIFQYYEEEERQRGNFPDRFSGHQFPNYSSELNVNALLLGDSALYLCASSFGQTDTQYFGPGTRLTVL.

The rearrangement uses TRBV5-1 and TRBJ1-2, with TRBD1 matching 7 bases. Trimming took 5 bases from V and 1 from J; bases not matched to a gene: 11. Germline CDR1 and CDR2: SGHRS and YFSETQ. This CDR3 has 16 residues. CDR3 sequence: CASSLFGQEYNYGYTF. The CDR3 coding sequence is TGCGCCAGCAGTCTATTCGGACAGGAATATAACTATGGCTACACCTTC.

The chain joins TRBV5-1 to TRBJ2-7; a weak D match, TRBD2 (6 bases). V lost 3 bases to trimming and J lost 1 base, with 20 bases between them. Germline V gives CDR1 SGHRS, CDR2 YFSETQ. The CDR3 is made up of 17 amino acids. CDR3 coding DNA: TGCGCCAGCAGCTGGAGGGAGGACGGGCCTGAGTCCTACGAGCAGTACTTC. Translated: CASSWREDGPESYEQYF.

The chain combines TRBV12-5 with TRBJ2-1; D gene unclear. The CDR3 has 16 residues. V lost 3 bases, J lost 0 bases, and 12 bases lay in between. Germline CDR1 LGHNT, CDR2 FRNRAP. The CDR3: CASGFSSSSSYNEQFF. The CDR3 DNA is TGTGCTAGTGGTTTCTCGTCGAGTAGCTCCTACAATGAGCAGTTCTTC.

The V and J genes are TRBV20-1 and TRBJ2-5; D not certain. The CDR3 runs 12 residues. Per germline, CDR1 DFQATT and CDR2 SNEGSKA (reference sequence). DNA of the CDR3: TGCAGCGCGCTCCCCCTCCAAGAGACCCAGTACTTC. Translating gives CSALPLQETQYF.

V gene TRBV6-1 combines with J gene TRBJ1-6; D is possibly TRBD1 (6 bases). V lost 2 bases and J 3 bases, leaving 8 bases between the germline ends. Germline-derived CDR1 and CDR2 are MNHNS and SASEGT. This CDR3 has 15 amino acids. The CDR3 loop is CASSERGHYNSPLHF. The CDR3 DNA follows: TGTGCCAGCAGTGAAAGGGGACACTATAATTCACCCCTCCACTTT.

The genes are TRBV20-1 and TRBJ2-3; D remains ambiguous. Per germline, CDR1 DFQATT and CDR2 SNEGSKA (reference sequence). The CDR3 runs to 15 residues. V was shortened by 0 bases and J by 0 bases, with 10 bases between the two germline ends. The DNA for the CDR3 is TGCAGTGCTAGAGATACCAGTCCTAGCACAGATACGCAGTATTTT. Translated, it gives CSARDTSPSTDTQYF.

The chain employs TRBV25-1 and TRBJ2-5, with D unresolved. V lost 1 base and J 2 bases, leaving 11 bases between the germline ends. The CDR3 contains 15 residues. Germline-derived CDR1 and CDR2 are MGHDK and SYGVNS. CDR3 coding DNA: TGTGCCAGCAGTGAATTGGCCGGCAGTCAAGAGACCCAGTACTTC. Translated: CASSELAGSQETQYF.

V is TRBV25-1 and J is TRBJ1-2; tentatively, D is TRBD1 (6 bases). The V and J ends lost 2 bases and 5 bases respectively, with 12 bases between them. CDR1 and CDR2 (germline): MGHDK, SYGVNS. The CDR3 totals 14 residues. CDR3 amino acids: CASSEHLGAYGYTF. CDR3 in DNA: TGTGCCAGCAGTGAACATCTGGGGGCTTATGGCTACACCTTC.

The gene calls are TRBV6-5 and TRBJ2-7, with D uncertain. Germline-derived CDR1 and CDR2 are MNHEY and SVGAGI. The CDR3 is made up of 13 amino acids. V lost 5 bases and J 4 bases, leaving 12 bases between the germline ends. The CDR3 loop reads CASSAPANYEQYF. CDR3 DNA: TGTGCCAGCAGTGCCCCCGCGAATTACGAGCAGTACTTC.

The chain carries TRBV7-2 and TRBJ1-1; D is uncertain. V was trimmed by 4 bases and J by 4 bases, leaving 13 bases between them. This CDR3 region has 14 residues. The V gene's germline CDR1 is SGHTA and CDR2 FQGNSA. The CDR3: CASSSDGQSTEAFF. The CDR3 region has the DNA TGTGCCAGCAGCTCCGATGGGCAGAGCACTGAAGCTTTCTTT.

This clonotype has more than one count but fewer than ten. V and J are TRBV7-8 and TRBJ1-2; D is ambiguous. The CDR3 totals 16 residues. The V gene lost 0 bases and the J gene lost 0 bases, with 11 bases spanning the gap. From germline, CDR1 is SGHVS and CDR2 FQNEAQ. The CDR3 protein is CASSLAISGSNYGYTF. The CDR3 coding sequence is TGTGCCAGCAGCTTAGCTATCTCCGGCTCTAACTATGGCTACACCTTC. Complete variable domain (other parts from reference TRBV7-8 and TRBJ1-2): GAGVSQSPRYKVAKRGQDVALRCDPISGHVSLFWYQQALGQGPEFLTYFQNEAQLDKSGLPSDRFFAERPEGSVSTLKIQRTQQEDSAVYLCASSLAISGSNYGYTFGSGTRLTVV.

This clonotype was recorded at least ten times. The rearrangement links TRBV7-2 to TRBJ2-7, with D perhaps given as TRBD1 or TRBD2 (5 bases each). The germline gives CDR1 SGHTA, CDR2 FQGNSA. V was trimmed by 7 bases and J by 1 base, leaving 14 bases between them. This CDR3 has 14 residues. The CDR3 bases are TGTGCCAGCACTCCGGGACGGACATCCTACGAGCAGTACTTC. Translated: CASTPGRTSYEQYF.

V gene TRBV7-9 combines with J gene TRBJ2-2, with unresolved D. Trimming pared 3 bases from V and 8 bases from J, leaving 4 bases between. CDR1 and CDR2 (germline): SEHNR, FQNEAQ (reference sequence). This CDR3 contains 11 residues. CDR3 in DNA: TGTGCCAGCAGCTTTCTAGGGGAGCTGTTTTTT. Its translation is CASSFLGELFF.

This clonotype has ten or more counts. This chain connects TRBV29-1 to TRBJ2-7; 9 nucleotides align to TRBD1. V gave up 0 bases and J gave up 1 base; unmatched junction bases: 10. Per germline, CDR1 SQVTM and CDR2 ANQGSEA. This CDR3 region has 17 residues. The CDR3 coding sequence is TGCAGCGTTGAAGATGGCGGAATGACAGGGGGGTCCTACGAGCAGTACTTC. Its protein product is CSVEDGGMTGGSYEQYF.